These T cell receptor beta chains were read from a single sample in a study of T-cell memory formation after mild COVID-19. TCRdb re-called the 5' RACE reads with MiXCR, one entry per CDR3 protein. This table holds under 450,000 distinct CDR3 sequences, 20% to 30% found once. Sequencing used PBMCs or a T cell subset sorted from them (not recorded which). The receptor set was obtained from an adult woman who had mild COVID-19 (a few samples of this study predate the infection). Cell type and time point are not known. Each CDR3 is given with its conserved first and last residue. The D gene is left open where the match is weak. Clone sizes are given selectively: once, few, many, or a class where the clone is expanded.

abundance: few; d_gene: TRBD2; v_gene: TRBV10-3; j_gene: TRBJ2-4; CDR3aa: CAIGTSGENIQYF; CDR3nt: TGTGCCATCGGAACTAGCGGAGAAAACATTCAGTACTTC
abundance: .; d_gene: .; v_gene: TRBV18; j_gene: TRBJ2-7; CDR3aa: CASSPRWDTYSYEQYF; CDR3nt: TGTGCCAGCTCACCAAGGTGGGACACATATTCCTACGAGCAGTACTTC
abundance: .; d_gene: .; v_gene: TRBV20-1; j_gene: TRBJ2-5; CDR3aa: CSARDGRRAPQETQYF; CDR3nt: TGCAGTGCTAGAGATGGCCGAAGAGCCCCACAAGAGACCCAGTACTTC
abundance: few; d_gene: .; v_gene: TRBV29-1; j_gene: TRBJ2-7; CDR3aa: CSVVKGYEQYF; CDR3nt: TGCAGCGTTGTAAAGGGCTACGAGCAGTACTTC
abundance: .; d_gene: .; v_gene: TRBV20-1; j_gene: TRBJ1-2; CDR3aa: CSASQSNYGYTF; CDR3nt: TGCAGTGCTAGTCAATCCAACTATGGCTACACCTTC
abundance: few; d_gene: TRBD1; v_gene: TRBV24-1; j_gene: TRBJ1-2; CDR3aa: CATSEGTGGVYGYTF; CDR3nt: TGTGCCACCAGTGAAGGGACAGGGGGCGTCTATGGCTACACCTTC
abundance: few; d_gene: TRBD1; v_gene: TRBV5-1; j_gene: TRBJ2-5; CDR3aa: CASSLDGTDETQYF; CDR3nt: TGCGCCAGCAGCTTGGACGGGACAGACGAGACCCAGTACTTC
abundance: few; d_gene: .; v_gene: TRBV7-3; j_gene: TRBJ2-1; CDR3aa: CASSLIVSDNEQFF; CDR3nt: TGTGCCAGCAGCTTAATCGTCAGCGACAATGAGCAGTTCTTC
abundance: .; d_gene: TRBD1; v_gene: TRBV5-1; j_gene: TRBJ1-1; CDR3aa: CASRQITGAIEAFF; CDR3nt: TGCGCCAGCAGGCAAATCACAGGGGCGATAGAAGCTTTCTTT
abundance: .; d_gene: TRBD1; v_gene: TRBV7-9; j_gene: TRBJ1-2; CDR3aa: CASSLGQGAANYGYTF; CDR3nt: TGTGCCAGCAGCTTGGGCCAGGGGGCAGCGAACTATGGCTACACCTTC
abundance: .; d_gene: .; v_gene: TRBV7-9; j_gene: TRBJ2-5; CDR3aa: CASSFLPRETQYF; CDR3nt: TGTGCCAGCAGCTTTCTCCCCAGAGAGACCCAGTACTTC
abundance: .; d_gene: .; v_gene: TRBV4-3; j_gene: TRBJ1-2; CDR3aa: CASSLSWTASNYGYTF; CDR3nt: TGCGCCAGCAGCCTTTCCTGGACGGCCTCTAACTATGGCTACACCTTC
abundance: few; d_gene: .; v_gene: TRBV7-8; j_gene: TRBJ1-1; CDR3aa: CASSPNRISEAFF; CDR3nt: TGTGCCAGCAGCCCAAACAGGATAAGTGAAGCTTTCTTT
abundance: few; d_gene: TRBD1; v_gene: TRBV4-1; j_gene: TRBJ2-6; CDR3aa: CASSQPEKLGTGVNVLTF; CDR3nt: TGCGCCAGCAGCCAGCCGGAAAAATTAGGGACAGGCGTCAACGTCCTGACTTTC
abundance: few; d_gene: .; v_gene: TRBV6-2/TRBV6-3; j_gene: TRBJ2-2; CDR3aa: CASMVKRNTGELFF; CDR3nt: TGTGCCAGCATGGTCAAGCGTAACACCGGGGAGCTGTTTTTT
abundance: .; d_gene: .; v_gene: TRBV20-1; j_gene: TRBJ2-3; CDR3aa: CSARASALLADTQYF; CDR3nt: TGCAGTGCTAGAGCCTCAGCGCTTTTAGCAGATACGCAGTATTTT
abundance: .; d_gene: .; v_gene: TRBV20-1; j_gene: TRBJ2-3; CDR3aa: CSASPGTDTQYF; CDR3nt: TGCAGTGCCAGCCCGGGGACAGATACGCAGTATTTT
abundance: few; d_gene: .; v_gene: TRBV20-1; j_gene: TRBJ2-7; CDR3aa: CSARENYEQYF; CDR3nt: TGCAGTGCTAGAGAGAACTACGAGCAGTACTTC
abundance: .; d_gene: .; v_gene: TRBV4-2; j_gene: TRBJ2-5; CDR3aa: CASSRTQQGTPVGQTQYF; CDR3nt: TGTGCCAGCAGCCGAACGCAACAGGGTACCCCCGTCGGCCAGACCCAGTACTTC
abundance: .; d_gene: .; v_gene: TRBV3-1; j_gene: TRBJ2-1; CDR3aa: CASSSRYRGNDEQFF; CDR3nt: TGTGCCAGCAGCTCAAGGTATCGGGGAAACGATGAGCAGTTCTTC
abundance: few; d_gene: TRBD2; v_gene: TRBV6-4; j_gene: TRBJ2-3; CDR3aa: CASSDGTSYTDTQYF; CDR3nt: TGTGCCAGCAGTGACGGGACTAGCTACACAGATACGCAGTATTTT
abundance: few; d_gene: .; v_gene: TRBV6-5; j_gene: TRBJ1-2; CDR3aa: CASSYSRAQPYGYTF; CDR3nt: TGTGCCAGCAGTTACTCGAGGGCCCAGCCCTATGGCTACACCTTC